This T cell receptor beta chain comes out of a study of blood T cells in healthy people across ages. Study-level findings and limits: Both higher diversity and more naive CD4+ cells marked long-lived donors when set against aged donors.

As to this clonotype: What it binds is unknown.

The CDR3 covers 15 residues. Germline V gives CDR1 SGHTA, CDR2 FQGNSA. Trimming stripped 5 bases from V and 15 bases from J, with 26 bases between. Through a sample-barcoded 5' primer and a J-beta primer mix, a second PCR was run for 7 to 11 cycles. Each TCR beta cDNA got a 12-nucleotide random molecular identifier. Every individual sample yielded 3 million or more paired-end reads (each containing CDR3). TCRdb ran MiXCR on the 5' RACE reads and lists one entry per CDR3 protein. The table records 650,000 to 900,000 distinct CDR3 sequences, approximately 65% of them present only once. The authors extracted at least 5 micrograms of total RNA per sample.

The chain joins TRBV7-2 to TRBJ2-1, with no clear D. The specimen sequenced was blood. This sequence was found in a man younger than 40 in good health. The CDR3 protein is CASSPFQLPRAFPFF. CDR3 nucleotide sequence: TGTGCCAGCAGCCCCTTCCAGCTCCCTCGGGCTTTTCCGTTCTTC.